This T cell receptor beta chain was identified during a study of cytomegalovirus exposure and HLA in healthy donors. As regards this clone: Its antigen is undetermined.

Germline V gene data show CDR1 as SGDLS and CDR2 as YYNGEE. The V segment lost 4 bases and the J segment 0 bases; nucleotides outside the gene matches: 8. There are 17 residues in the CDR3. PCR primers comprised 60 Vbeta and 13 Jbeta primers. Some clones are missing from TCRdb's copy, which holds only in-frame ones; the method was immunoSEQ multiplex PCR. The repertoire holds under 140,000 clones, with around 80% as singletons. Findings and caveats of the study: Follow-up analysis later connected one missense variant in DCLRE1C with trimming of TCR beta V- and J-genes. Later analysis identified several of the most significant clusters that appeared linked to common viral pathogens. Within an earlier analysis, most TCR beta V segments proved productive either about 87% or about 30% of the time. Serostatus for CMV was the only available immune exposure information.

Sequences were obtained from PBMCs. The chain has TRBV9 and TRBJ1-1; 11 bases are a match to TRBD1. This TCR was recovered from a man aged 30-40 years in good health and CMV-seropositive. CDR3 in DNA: TGTGCCAGCAGCCCCGGGACAGGGGGTAGCATGAACACTGAAGCTTTCTTT. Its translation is CASSPGTGGSMNTEAFF.